These T cell receptor beta chains were read from a single sample in a study of shared clonotypes between healthy human individuals. Some clones are missing from TCRdb's copy, which holds only in-frame ones; the method was immunoSEQ multiplex PCR. The sample consists of over 700,000 clones, around 77% of them appearing once. Sequencing input: memory CD4+ T cells sorted from blood. The receptor source for this set is a woman aged 25 to 39 in good health. The CDR3 runs from the conserved cysteine through the conserved F or W. A D gene is named only where the DNA matches it firmly. Some rows mark clone size as missing; the rest say once, few, many or name a class of expanded clone.

cdr3_nt cdr3_aa j_call v_call d_call clone_size
TGTGCCAGCAGTTTATCGACCTTTGTTCGGGGGCCCGAAATGGGGGAGCAGTACTTC CASSLSTFVRGPEMGEQYF TRBJ2-7 TRBV27 - -
TGTGCCAGCAGCTTACTAGTTGGTGCAGGGTCGGCGAACACTGAAGCTTTCTTT CASSLLVGAGSANTEAFF TRBJ1-1 TRBV7-8 - -
TGTGCCAGTAGTATAGGTTGGACTAGCGGAGGGAATGAGCAGTTCTTC CASSIGWTSGGNEQFF TRBJ2-1 TRBV19 TRBD2 -
TGCGCCAGCAGCTCGCAGACGCGGACCGACAGCCAAGAGACCCAGTACTTC CASSSQTRTDSQETQYF TRBJ2-5 TRBV5-1 - once
TGTGCCAGCAGTCAAACCCGGGAAGATACGCAGTATTTT CASSQTREDTQYF TRBJ2-3 TRBV7-3 - -
TGTGCCAGCAGCCGACAGGCCGGACAGGGGGAAAACATTCAGTACTTC CASSRQAGQGENIQYF TRBJ2-4 TRBV11-2 TRBD1 many
TGTGCCAGCAGCTTAGAAGGGGTAGAAAAACTGTTTTTT CASSLEGVEKLFF TRBJ1-4 TRBV7-9 - -
TGTGCCAGCAGCTTAGACCTCGGACAGGGGAAGGCAAAGGCTTTCTTT CASSLDLGQGKAKAFF TRBJ1-1 TRBV7-9 TRBD1 few
TGTGCCAGCAGCCCCCTCCGACTAGGAGAGCAGTTCTTC CASSPLRLGEQFF TRBJ2-1 TRBV11-2 - once
TGTGCCAGCAGCTTAAATGCCGGCGAGAACTATGGCTACACCTTC CASSLNAGENYGYTF TRBJ1-2 TRBV7-3 - many
TGTGCCAGTAGTGAGGCGGGAGGGTCTGCCGGGGAGCTGTTTTTT CASSEAGGSAGELFF TRBJ2-2 TRBV19 TRBD2 -
TGTGCCAGCAGTGATCGATTGACGGACGGTTCCTACGAGCAGTACTTC CASSDRLTDGSYEQYF TRBJ2-7 TRBV25-1 - -
TGTGCCAGCTCACCGACTAGCGGGAGGGCCGGTTACGAGCAGTACTTC CASSPTSGRAGYEQYF TRBJ2-7 TRBV18 TRBD2 -
TGTGCCAGCAGCTTGTTTGTGGGAGACGTGAGCTACGAGCAGTACTTC CASSLFVGDVSYEQYF TRBJ2-7 TRBV5-6 - -
TGCAGCGGCCGAGGTGGCCAAGAGACCCAGTACTTC CSGRGGQETQYF TRBJ2-5 TRBV29-1 - -